Listed here are 12 T cell receptor beta chains from one sample, sequenced in a study of T cell repertoires in cytomegalovirus infection (dated by TCRdb to between 2018 and 2021). Sequencing used an Illumina HiSeq 1500. TCRdb reprocessed the public reads (quality trimming at Q25 with fastp, clone calling with MiXCR) and kept in-frame beta chains. Rows with one shared CDR3 protein collapse into an entry with the most common genes and DNA. The sample profile shows about 110,000 distinct CDR3 sequences; about 9.5% of them were found once. Of the sample, roughly 29% is held by the ten largest clones. Which antigens these TCRs recognize remains unknown. Sequencing used PBMCs, sequenced either directly or after in vitro stimulation (not recorded which). These receptors came from a human donor in good health (CMV status not recorded). Some clones in this sample may be carry-over from other donors' samples.

The chain has TRBV23-1 and TRBJ2-7; D call uncertain. TRBV23-1 is noted as an ORF with a role that remains uncertain. V was pared by 0 bases and J by 2 bases, with 14 bases between. The length of the CDR3 is 16 residues. The CDR3 sequence is CASSQSLLALTYEQYF. The CDR3 nucleotides are TGCGCCAGCAGTCAATCATTACTCGCTCTTACCTACGAGCAGTACTTC.

This clonotype was picked up many times. The genes are TRBV7-2 and TRBJ2-7; 7 bases match TRBD1. CDR3 length: 15 amino acids. The V gene's germline CDR1 is SGHTA and CDR2 FQGNSA. J lost 2 bases, V lost 1 base, and 5 bases had no gene match. CDR3 coding DNA: TGTGCCAGCAGCTTAGTGCCAGGGACAGCCTACGAGCAGTACTTC. Translation gives CASSLVPGTAYEQYF.

Ten or more counts support this clonotype. This rearrangement joins TRBV6-2 or TRBV6-3 to TRBJ2-7; 10 bases match TRBD2. The ends lost 6 bases at V and 3 bases at J; junction bases unmatched: 8. Germline assignment: CDR1 MNHEY and CDR2 SVGEGT. CDR3 length equals 15 residues. The CDR3 reads CASRNGLADIYEQYF. The CDR3 DNA follows: TGTGCCAGCAGAAACGGACTAGCGGATATCTACGAGCAGTACTTC.

J is TRBJ2-7 and V is TRBV6-1, with D perhaps matching TRBD1 (5 bases). Germline CDR1 is MNHNS and CDR2 is SASEGT. V was pared by 8 bases and J by 5 bases, with 16 bases between. The CDR3 has 13 amino acids. The CDR3 nucleotides read TGTGCCAGCGGGGCCGGGTCCCTCCACGAGCAGTACGTC. It is translated as CASGAGSLHEQYV.

This clonotype was detected ten times or more. The gene calls are TRBV7-2 and TRBJ2-3, with D perhaps TRBD2 (7 bases). With 5 bases removed from V and 6 bases from J, the gap between germline ends came to 15 bases. Germline CDR1 SGHTA, CDR2 FQGNSA. The CDR3 runs 14 residues. The CDR3 DNA sequence: TGTGCCAGCAGCCCAGGACTAGGGGGGGATACGCAGTATTTT. This encodes CASSPGLGGDTQYF. Full variable domain (outside the CDR3, taken from reference TRBV7-2 and TRBJ2-3): GAGVSQSPSNKVTEKGKDVELRCDPISGHTALYWYRQSLGQGLEFLIYFQGNSAPDKSGLPSDRFSAERTGGSVSTLTIQRTQQEDSAVYLCASSPGLGGDTQYFGPGTRLTVL.

This clonotype was picked up many times. The chain combines TRBV11-3 with TRBJ2-2; D is unclear. The germline V gene has CDR1 SGHNT and CDR2 YENEEA. The CDR3 is 14 amino acids. Deletions cut 5 bases from V and 7 bases from J, with 14 bases between. The CDR3 DNA sequence: TGTGCCAGCAGCCCTCTGTTCGCGGACGGGGAGCTGTTTTTT. Its translation is CASSPLFADGELFF.

The gene calls are TRBV4-1 and TRBJ2-1; no clear D. This CDR3 region has 15 residues. Germline V gene data show CDR1 as MGHRA and CDR2 as YSYEKL. V lost 1 base, J lost 0 bases, and 7 bases lay in between. CDR3 loop: CASSQALGSYNEQFF. The CDR3 DNA reads as TGCGCCAGCAGCCAAGCCCTGGGCTCCTACAATGAGCAGTTCTTC.

This clonotype has more than one count but fewer than ten. This sequence joins TRBV19 and TRBJ1-1; weak D call: TRBD1 (5 bases). The CDR3 length is 16 residues. CDR1 and CDR2 (germline): LNHDA, SQIVND (reference sequence). Trimming cost V 1 base and J 0 bases, with 12 bases left between them. As DNA, the CDR3 is TGTGCCAGTAGTATAGGGGCAGGGAGAATGAACACTGAAGCTTTCTTT. Translated: CASSIGAGRMNTEAFF. The full variable domain, in which reference TRBV19 and TRBJ1-1 provide the parts outside the CDR3, is DGGITQSPKYLFRKEGQNVTLSCEQNLNHDAMYWYRQDPGQGLRLIYYSQIVNDFQKGDIAEGYSVSREKKESFPLTVTSAQKNPTAFYLCASSIGAGRMNTEAFFGQGTRLTVV.

This clonotype was observed at least ten times. V gene TRBV28 combines with J gene TRBJ2-7, with 11 positions matching TRBD1. V lost 5 bases, J lost 7 bases, and 4 bases stayed unmatched. This CDR3 is 13 amino acids long. From germline, CDR1 is MDHEN and CDR2 SYDVKM. The CDR3 loop is CASSPGTGGEQYF. The CDR3 nucleotides read TGTGCCAGCAGTCCCGGGACAGGGGGTGAGCAGTACTTC.

The chain links TRBV4-3 to TRBJ1-3; D ambiguous. From germline, CDR1 is LGHNA and CDR2 YSLEER. The CDR3 contains 17 residues. Trimming cost V 5 bases and J 4 bases, with 21 bases left between them. CDR3 sequence (DNA): TGCGCCAGCAGCGCTAACCCCAGCGGAGCGTGGGGAAACACCATATATTTT. This translates into CASSANPSGAWGNTIYF.

This clonotype was seen repeatedly, ten times or more. The chain recombines TRBV7-2 with TRBJ2-6; D not certain. Trimming stripped 3 bases from V and 7 bases from J, with 10 bases between. The CDR3 runs 14 residues. Germline CDR1 and CDR2: SGHTA and FQGNSA. The CDR3 coding sequence is TGTGCCAGCAGCTTCGACGCCAGTGCCAACGTCCTGACTTTC. Encoded protein: CASSFDASANVLTF.

This clonotype has at least ten counts. The J gene is TRBJ2-1, the V gene TRBV7-6; no clear D gene. Trimming cost V 6 bases and J 10 bases, with 10 bases left between them. CDR3 size: 11 residues. In germline, CDR1 is SGHVS, CDR2 FNYEAQ. CDR3 residues: CASSHPGEQFF. The CDR3 bases are TGTGCCAGCAGTCACCCCGGGGAGCAGTTCTTC.